The 3 T cell receptor beta chains listed next were all sequenced from one sample in a study of cytomegalovirus exposure and HLA in healthy donors. PCR employed 60 Vbeta and 13 Jbeta primers. The protocol was immunoSEQ multiplex PCR, while the TCRdb copy is restricted to in-frame clones and leaves out a portion. The table lists roughly 40,000 clones. Sequenced input: PBMCs. These receptor sequences come from a male donor in good health and CMV-seronegative.

This rearrangement joins TRBV6-1 to TRBJ1-1; possibly TRBD1 for D (6 bases). The CDR3 totals 15 residues. The V gene's germline CDR1 is MNHNS and CDR2 SASEGT. Trimming took off 4 bases at V and 5 bases at J, with 17 bases between the two ends. Written as DNA, the CDR3 is TGTGCCAGCAGTGCCTCCCGACAGGCGGTTACTGAAGCTTTCTTT. It is translated as CASSASRQAVTEAFF.

V gene TRBV5-4 combines with J gene TRBJ1-1, with D tentatively TRBD1 (5 bases). Trimming pared 0 bases from V and 5 bases from J, leaving 14 bases between. CDR1 and CDR2 from the germline V gene are SGHNT and YYREEE (reference sequence). The CDR3 is made up of 15 amino acids. The DNA for the CDR3 is TGTGCCAGCAGCTTGGTGGGTCAGGGTTGGACTGAAGCTTTCTTT. This sequence encodes CASSLVGQGWTEAFF.

V is TRBV28 and J is TRBJ2-7, with D unclear. The V gene's germline CDR1 is MDHEN and CDR2 SYDVKM. The CDR3 covers 14 residues. V dropped 2 bases and J dropped 0 bases, with 8 bases sitting between them. CDR3 sequence reads: CASSLMRDSYEQYF. The CDR3 DNA reads as TGTGCCAGCAGTTTAATGCGAGACTCCTACGAGCAGTACTTC. The full variable domain, rest sourced from reference TRBV28 and TRBJ2-7, is DVKVTQSSRYLVKRTGEKVFLECVQDMDHENMFWYRQDPGLGLRLIYFSYDVKMKEKGDIPEGYSVSREKKERFSLILESASTNQTSMYLCASSLMRDSYEQYFGPGTRLTVT.